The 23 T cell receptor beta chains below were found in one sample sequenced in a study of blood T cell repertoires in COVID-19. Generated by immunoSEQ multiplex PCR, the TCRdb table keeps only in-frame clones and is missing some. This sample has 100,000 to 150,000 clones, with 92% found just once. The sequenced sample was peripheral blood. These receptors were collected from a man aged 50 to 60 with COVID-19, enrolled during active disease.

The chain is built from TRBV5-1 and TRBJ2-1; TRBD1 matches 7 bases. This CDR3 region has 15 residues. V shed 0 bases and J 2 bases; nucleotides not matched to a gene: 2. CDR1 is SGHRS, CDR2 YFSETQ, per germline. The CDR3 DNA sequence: TGCGCCAGCAGCTTGGGTGACAGGGCCTACAATGAGCAGTTCTTC. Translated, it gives CASSLGDRAYNEQFF.

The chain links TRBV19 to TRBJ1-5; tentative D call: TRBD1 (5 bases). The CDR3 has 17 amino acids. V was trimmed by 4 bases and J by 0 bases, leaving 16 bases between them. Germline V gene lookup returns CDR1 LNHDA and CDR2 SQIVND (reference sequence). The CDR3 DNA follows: TGTGCCAGTAGTACCTCGTTCAGACAGAATAGCAATCAGCCCCAGCATTTT. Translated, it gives CASSTSFRQNSNQPQHF.

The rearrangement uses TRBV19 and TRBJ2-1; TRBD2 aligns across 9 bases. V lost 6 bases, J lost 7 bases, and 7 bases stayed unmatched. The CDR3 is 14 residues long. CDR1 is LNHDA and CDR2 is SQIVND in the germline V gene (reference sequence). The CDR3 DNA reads TGTGCCAGTAGGTTCGCGGGAGGGAGGAATGAGCAGTTCTTC. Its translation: CASRFAGGRNEQFF.

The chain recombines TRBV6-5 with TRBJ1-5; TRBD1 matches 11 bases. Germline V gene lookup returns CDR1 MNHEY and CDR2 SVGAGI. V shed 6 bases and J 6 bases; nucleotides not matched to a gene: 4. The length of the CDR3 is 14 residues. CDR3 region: CASRDGQGAQPQHF. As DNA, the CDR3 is TGTGCCAGCAGAGACGGACAGGGGGCTCAGCCCCAGCATTTT.

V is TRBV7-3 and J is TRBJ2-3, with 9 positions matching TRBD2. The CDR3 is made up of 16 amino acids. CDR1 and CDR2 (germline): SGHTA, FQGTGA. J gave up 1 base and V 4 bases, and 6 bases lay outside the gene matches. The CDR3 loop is CASSSHSGSGTDTQYF. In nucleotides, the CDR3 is TGTGCCAGCAGCTCCCATAGCGGGAGCGGCACAGATACGCAGTATTTT.

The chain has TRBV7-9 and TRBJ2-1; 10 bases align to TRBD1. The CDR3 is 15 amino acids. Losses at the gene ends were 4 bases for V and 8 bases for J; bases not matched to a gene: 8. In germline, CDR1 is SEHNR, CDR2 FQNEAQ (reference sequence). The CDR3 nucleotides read TGTGCCAGCAGCTCCTCCGGGACAGGGGTCGATGAGCAGTTCTTC. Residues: CASSSSGTGVDEQFF.

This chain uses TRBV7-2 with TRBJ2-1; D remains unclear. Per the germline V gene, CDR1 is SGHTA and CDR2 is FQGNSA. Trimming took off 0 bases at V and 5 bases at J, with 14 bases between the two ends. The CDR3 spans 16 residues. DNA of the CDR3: TGTGCCAGCAGCTTAGCGTCTGGTCGGGTAAACAATGAGCAGTTCTTC. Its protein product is CASSLASGRVNNEQFF.

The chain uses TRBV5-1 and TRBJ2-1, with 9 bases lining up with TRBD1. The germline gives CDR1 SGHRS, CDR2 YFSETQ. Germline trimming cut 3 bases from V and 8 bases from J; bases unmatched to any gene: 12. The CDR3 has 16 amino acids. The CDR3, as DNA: TGCGCCAGCAGCTGGGGTGATGGGACAGGGCAGGATGAGCAGTTCTTC. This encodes CASSWGDGTGQDEQFF.

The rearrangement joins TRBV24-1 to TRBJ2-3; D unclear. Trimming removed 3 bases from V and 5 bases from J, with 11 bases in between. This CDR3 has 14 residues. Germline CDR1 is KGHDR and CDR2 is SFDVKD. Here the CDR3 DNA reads TGTGCCACCAGTGATGTTAATGAGATAGATACGCAGTATTTT. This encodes CATSDVNEIDTQYF.

CDR3 sequence (DNA): TGTGCCAGCAGGACAGCGGGAGTCGGTACCGGGGAGCTGTTTTTT. Translating gives CASRTAGVGTGELFF. This sequence joins TRBV28 and TRBJ2-2; 8 bases fit TRBD2. The V segment lost 6 bases and the J segment 5 bases; nucleotides outside the gene matches: 8. Germline V gene sequence: CDR1 MDHEN, CDR2 SYDVKM. The CDR3 sequence is 15 residues long.

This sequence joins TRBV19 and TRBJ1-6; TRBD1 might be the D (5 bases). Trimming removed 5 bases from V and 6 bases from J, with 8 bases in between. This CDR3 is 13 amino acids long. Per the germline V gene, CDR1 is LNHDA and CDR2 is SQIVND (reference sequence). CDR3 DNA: TGTGCCAGTAGTCCGGGACTTAATTCACCCCTCCACTTT. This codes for CASSPGLNSPLHF.

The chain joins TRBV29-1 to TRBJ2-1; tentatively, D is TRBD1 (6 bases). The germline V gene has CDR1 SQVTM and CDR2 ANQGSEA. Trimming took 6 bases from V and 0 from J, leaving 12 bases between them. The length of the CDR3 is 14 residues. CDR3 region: CSVQGSSSYNEQFF. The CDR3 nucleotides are TGCAGCGTCCAGGGGAGTAGCTCCTACAATGAGCAGTTCTTC.

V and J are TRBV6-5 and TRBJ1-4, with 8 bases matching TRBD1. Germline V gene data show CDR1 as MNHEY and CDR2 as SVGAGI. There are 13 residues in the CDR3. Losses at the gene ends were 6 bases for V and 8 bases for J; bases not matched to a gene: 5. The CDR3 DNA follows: TGTGCCAGCAGAGCGGACAGGGAGGAAAAACTGTTTTTT. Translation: CASRADREEKLFF.

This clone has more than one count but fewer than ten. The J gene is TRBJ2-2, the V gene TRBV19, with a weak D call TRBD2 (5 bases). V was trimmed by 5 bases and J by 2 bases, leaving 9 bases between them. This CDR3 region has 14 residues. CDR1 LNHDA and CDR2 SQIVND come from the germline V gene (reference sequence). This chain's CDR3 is CASSHRENTGELFF. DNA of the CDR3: TGTGCCAGTAGTCATCGGGAAAACACCGGGGAGCTGTTTTTT.

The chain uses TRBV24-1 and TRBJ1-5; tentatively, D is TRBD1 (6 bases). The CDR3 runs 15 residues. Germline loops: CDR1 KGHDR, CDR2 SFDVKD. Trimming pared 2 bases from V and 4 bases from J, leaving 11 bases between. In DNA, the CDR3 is TGTGCCACCAGTGATTCCAGGGGCCCGAATCAGCCCCAGCATTTT. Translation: CATSDSRGPNQPQHF.

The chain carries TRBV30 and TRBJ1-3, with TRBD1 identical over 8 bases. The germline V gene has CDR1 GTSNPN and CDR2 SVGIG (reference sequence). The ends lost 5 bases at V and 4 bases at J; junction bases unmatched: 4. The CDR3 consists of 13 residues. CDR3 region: CAWARGQGNTIYF. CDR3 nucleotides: TGTGCCTGGGCCAGGGGGCAAGGAAACACCATATATTTT.

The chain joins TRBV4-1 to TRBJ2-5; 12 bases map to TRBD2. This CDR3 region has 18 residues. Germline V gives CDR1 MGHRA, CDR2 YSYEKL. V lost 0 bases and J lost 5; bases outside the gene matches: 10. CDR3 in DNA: TGCGCCAGCAGCCAAGATGCTAGCGGGAGGGTACGAGTGGAGACCCAGTACTTC. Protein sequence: CASSQDASGRVRVETQYF.

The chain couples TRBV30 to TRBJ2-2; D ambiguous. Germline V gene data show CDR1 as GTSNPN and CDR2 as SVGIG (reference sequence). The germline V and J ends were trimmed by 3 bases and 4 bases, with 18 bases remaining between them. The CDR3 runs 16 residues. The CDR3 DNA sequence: TGTGCCTGGAGGACCTACTTTAAAGGCGGCACCGGGGAGCTGTTTTTT. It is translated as CAWRTYFKGGTGELFF. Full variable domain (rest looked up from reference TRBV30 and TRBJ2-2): SQTIHQWPATLVQPVGSPLSLECTVEGTSNPNLYWYRQAAGRGLQLLFYSVGIGQISSEVPQNLSASRPQDRQFILSSKKLLLSDSGFYLCAWRTYFKGGTGELFFGEGSRLTVL.

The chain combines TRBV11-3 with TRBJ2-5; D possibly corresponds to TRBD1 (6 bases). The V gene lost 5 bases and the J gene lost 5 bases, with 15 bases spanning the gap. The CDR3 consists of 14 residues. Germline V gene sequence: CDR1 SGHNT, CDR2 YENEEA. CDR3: CASSPSGQGETQYF. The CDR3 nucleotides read TGTGCCAGCAGCCCTAGTGGGCAGGGGGAGACCCAGTACTTC.

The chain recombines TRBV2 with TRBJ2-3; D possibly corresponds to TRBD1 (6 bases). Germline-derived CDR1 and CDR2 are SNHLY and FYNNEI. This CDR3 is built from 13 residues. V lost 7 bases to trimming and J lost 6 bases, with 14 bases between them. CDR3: CASTRDTSDTQYF. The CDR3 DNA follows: TGTGCCAGCACTAGGGACACCTCGGATACGCAGTATTTT.

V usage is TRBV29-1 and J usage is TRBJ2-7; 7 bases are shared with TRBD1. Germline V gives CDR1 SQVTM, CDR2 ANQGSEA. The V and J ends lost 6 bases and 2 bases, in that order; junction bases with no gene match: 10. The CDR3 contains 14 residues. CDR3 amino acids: CSVDGTEHPYEQYV. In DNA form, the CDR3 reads TGCAGCGTGGACGGGACAGAGCATCCCTACGAGCAGTACGTC.

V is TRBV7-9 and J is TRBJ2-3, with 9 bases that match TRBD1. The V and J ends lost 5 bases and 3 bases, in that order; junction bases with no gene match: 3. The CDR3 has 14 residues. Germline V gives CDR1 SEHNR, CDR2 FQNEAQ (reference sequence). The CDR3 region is CASSLGTGTDTQYF. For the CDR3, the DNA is TGTGCCAGCAGCCTCGGGACAGGGACAGATACGCAGTATTTT.

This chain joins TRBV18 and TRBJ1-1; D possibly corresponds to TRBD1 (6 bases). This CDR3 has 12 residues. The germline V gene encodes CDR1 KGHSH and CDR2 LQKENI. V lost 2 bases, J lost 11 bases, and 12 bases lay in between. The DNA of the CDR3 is TGTGCCAGCTCACCAACAGGGTCGGAGGCTTTCTTT. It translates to CASSPTGSEAFF.